This TCR beta chain was identified in a study of CD8+CD57+ T cells in acquired aplastic anemia (dated by TCRdb to 2016 to 2018). About the full investigation: Extracted DNA from sorted CD4+ and CD8+ cells averaged around 3.4 ug, ranging from roughly 0.17 to 27.4 ug. A CD8+CD57+ expansion meant a frequency higher than the mean frequency seen in healthy subjects. What the authors observed across the whole study: About 28 CD8+ CDR3 sequences were found in both patients and controls but appeared to be highly expressed in patients and within the immunodominant clones of the patients. Patients and healthy controls showed no significant difference in CD8+ Simpson's diversity (P=0.060).

Patients chosen for sequencing had shown expansion of CD8+CD57+ cells by flow cytometry. All patients had severe acquired aplastic anemia diagnosed by International Study of Aplastic Anemia and Agranulocytosis and Camitta criteria. No therapy had been received by the patients at the time of blood sampling. In the study, sorted CD4+ and CD8+ blood T cells from patients with severe aplastic anemia and from healthy subjects underwent deep sequencing of TCR repertoires. In the USA, patient enrollment took place under clinicaltrials.gov protocols 00001620, 01623167, 00001397, 00071045, 00081523 and 00961064. Ficoll-Paque density gradient centrifugation was used to isolate peripheral blood mononuclear cells. CD4+ and CD8+ T cells were sorted by FACS or magnetic beads before DNA extraction. Genomic DNA was used as template for profiling of TCR beta VDJ combinations and CDR3 sequences. An Illumina HiSeq 2000 was used for TCR repertoire sequencing. In the source study's methods: TRBV/TRBJ rearrangement plots, CDR3 size and DJ length profiles, and Simpson's diversity index were used to evaluate the repertoires. Whichever DNA sequence was most abundant in the deep sequencing data was defined as the immunodominant clone. CDR3 amino acid sequences were screened for sharing across subjects and were compared with published repertoires and the VDJdb database. TCRdb took the public reads, trimmed them with fastp at Q25, ran MiXCR for clone calling and kept in-frame beta chains. All rows with the same CDR3 protein become a single entry with the most common DNA and genes. These V and J calls originate from TCRdb's pipeline instead of the authors' own analysis. The sample table records some 150,000 distinct CDR3 sequences; about 48% of these occur just once. 12% of the sample lies in the top ten.

With regard to this clonotype: Which antigen it targets is not known. Base qualities were left out, and no much larger clone turns up one base away.

The cysteine opens and the phenylalanine closes a CDR3 of 15 amino acids. Left in the record is the CDR3 DNA by itself, 45 bases read in frame from the first base. CDR1 SGHVS and CDR2 FNYEAQ were looked up in the germline V gene. V is clipped by 3 bases and J by 2 bases, and the sequence between their germline boundaries is 14 bases long. Sequencing was performed on sorted CD4+, CD8+, or CD8+CD57+ T cells (not recorded which) from PBMCs. The sequence joins TRBV7-6 to TRBJ2-7; a confident D gene designation cannot be given. The TCR originated in a human donor with aplastic anemia. In nucleotides, the sequence is TGTGCCAGCAGCTTCAGTGCTGAGTCCACCTACGAGCAGTACTTC. This codes for CASSFSAESTYEQYF.